The 20 T cell receptor beta chains given below trace back to one sample, sequenced in a study of shared clonotypes between healthy human individuals. Clones were read by immunoSEQ multiplex PCR, and TCRdb kept only the in-frame ones, dropping some. The sample includes about 2.3 million clones, around 92% seen only once; the top ten take 0.3% to 0.45%. The sequencing input was naive CD4+ T cells from PBMCs. The subset denotes: CD45RA+ positively selected. Receptors originate from a man in his late teens or twenties in good health. Some clones in this sample may be carry-over from other donors' samples.

The chain has TRBV15 and TRBJ1-2, with no clear D. CDR1 and CDR2 from the germline V gene are LNHNV and YYDKDF (reference sequence). The CDR3 is made up of 14 amino acids. V was shortened by 5 bases and J by 0 bases, with 10 bases between the two germline ends. CDR3 nucleotide sequence: TGTGCCACCAGCGAAGACCACGCTAACTATGGCTACACCTTC. It translates to CATSEDHANYGYTF.

The V call is TRBV5-4, the J call TRBJ1-4, with D possibly TRBD1 on 5 matching bases. This CDR3 is 15 amino acids long. Germline V gene lookup returns CDR1 SGHNT and CDR2 YYREEE (reference sequence). V was shortened by 0 bases and J by 5 bases, with 11 bases between the two germline ends. CDR3 in amino acids: CASSLGLRDNEKLFF. The CDR3, as DNA: TGTGCCAGCAGCTTGGGTCTTCGGGACAATGAAAAACTGTTTTTT.

J is TRBJ2-5 and V is TRBV18; 7 bases are shared with TRBD2. Per germline, CDR1 KGHSH and CDR2 LQKENI. The trim removed 2 bases at V and 1 base at J, leaving 10 bases unmatched. The CDR3 is 17 amino acids. CDR3 amino acids: CASSPNRLARPQETQYF. The CDR3 nucleotides are TGTGCCAGCTCACCAAACCGACTAGCCAGGCCCCAAGAGACCCAGTACTTC.

With respect to this clone: Germline is not matched at one junction end, which may reflect a read error. The chain combines TRBV12-5 with TRBJ2-7; D is undetermined. Germline lookup yields CDR1 LGHNT and CDR2 FRNRAP. The CDR3 is 16 residues long. CDR3 coding DNA: TGTGCTAGTGGTTTGGTAGAAGCTAGGGTCACAGAAAGTATGGACTTC. Its protein is CASGLVEARVTESMDF.

The V gene is TRBV5-4, the J gene TRBJ2-3; 7 nucleotides agree with TRBD1. This CDR3 is built from 18 residues. Germline CDR1 and CDR2: SGHNT and YYREEE (reference sequence). V dropped 4 bases and J dropped 0; count of bases not matched to a gene: 14. The CDR3 spells CASSRGQQSTPSTDTQYF. The CDR3, as DNA: TGTGCCAGCAGCCGGGGACAGCAATCTACCCCTAGCACAGATACGCAGTATTTT.

This clone appeared once. CDR3 sequence (DNA): TGTGCCAGCAGGATAGAACGGGTGTACAATGAGCAGTTCTTC. It yields the protein CASRIERVYNEQFF. This chain uses TRBV2 with TRBJ2-1; D uncertain. CDR1 is SNHLY, CDR2 FYNNEI, per germline. The CDR3 has 14 amino acids. The V and J ends lost 6 bases and 4 bases respectively, with 13 bases between them.

V and J are TRBV5-4 and TRBJ1-4; D perhaps matches TRBD1 (5 bases). This CDR3 is built from 15 residues. V was shortened by 4 bases and J by 10 bases, with 20 bases between the two germline ends. Germline CDR1 SGHNT, CDR2 YYREEE (reference sequence). The CDR3 DNA reads as TGTGCCAGCAGCCCGACAGAAAGGGCGGATGGAAAACTGTTTTTT. It specifies CASSPTERADGKLFF.

The V call is TRBV6-1, the J call TRBJ1-6; TRBD1 might be the D (6 bases). Germline-derived CDR1 and CDR2 are MNHNS and SASEGT. Trimming took off 6 bases at V and 13 bases at J, with 13 bases between the two ends. This CDR3 has 12 residues. The CDR3 protein is CASRENQGPLHF. The CDR3 nucleotides are TGTGCCAGCAGGGAGAATCAGGGGCCCCTCCACTTT.

The gene calls are TRBV18 and TRBJ2-3, with D maybe TRBD2 (5 bases). The V end lost 5 bases, the J end lost 0 bases, and 15 bases lay between the germline ends. The V gene's germline CDR1 is KGHSH and CDR2 LQKENI. This CDR3 spans 16 amino acids. The CDR3 DNA sequence: TGTGCCAGCTCAAACCTGCCTTCGGGAAGCACAGATACGCAGTATTTT. Amino acid sequence: CASSNLPSGSTDTQYF.

This sequence joins TRBV10-2 and TRBJ2-5, with 11 bases matching TRBD2. Germline assignment: CDR1 WSHSY and CDR2 SAAADI. The CDR3 loop spans 13 amino acids. Unmatched junction bases numbered 2, after V lost 7 bases and J lost 4 bases. CDR3: CASKLAGVETQYF. The DNA of the CDR3 is TGCGCCAGCAAACTAGCGGGAGTAGAGACCCAGTACTTC.

This sequence joins TRBV28 and TRBJ1-5; weak D call: TRBD1 (5 bases). The CDR3 is 15 amino acids. V dropped 7 bases and J dropped 2 bases, with 15 bases sitting between them. Germline V gives CDR1 MDHEN, CDR2 SYDVKM. The CDR3 reads CASTPFRRGNQPQHF. CDR3 in DNA: TGTGCCAGCACCCCGTTTCGCAGGGGCAATCAGCCCCAGCATTTT.

J is TRBJ1-5 and V is TRBV30, with D possibly TRBD1 on 5 matching bases. This CDR3 spans 16 amino acids. In germline, CDR1 is GTSNPN, CDR2 SVGIG (reference sequence). The V gene lost 4 bases and the J gene lost 2 bases, with 18 bases spanning the gap. The CDR3 region has the DNA TGTGCCTGGACGCCTCAGGGCTGGGCGCGCAATCAGCCCCAGCATTTT. It translates to CAWTPQGWARNQPQHF.

The chain has TRBV6-5 and TRBJ2-2; no clear D. This CDR3 is 16 amino acids long. Germline V lookup: CDR1 MNHEY, CDR2 SVGAGI. V was cut by 2 bases and J by 2 bases, with 12 bases left in between. The CDR3 DNA is TGTGCCAGCAGTTACGCAGAGGTGGTTAACACCGGGGAGCTGTTTTTT. This translates into CASSYAEVVNTGELFF.

The chain recombines TRBV30 with TRBJ2-2; possible D gene TRBD2, 5 bases. Germline V lookup: CDR1 GTSNPN, CDR2 SVGIG (reference sequence). This CDR3 has 15 amino acids. V lost 3 bases, J lost 5 bases, and 16 bases lay in between. The CDR3 DNA reads TGTGCCTGGAGGGTCGCACTAGGAGGAACCGGGGAGCTGTTTTTT. Translating it yields CAWRVALGGTGELFF.

This clone was detected once. The chain has TRBV10-3 and TRBJ2-3; D remains unclear. The germline V and J ends were trimmed by 4 bases and 0 bases, with 11 bases remaining between them. CDR1 and CDR2 (germline): ENHRY, SYGVKD. CDR3 length equals 15 residues. The DNA for the CDR3 is TGTGCCATCAGTGGGCTACCCATTAGCACAGATACGCAGTATTTT. It codes for CAISGLPISTDTQYF.

The J gene is TRBJ2-7, the V gene TRBV7-6; D might be TRBD1 or TRBD2, each matching 5 bases. Germline CDR1 is SGHVS and CDR2 is FNYEAQ. The CDR3 contains 13 residues. Trimming shortened V by 2 bases and J by 6 bases, and 11 bases separated the two germline ends. CDR3 sequence: CASSLLAGTEQYF. CDR3 coding DNA: TGTGCCAGCAGCTTATTGGCAGGGACCGAGCAGTACTTC.

The chain combines TRBV29-1 with TRBJ2-1; 9 positions agree with TRBD1. V lost 6 bases and J lost 7; bases outside the gene matches: 10. CDR3 length: 14 residues. Germline V gene lookup returns CDR1 SQVTM and CDR2 ANQGSEA. The CDR3 DNA sequence: TGCAGCGTGGGGGGAGGGACAGGGAGAAATGAGCAGTTCTTC. Translated: CSVGGGTGRNEQFF.

The rearrangement joins TRBV15 to TRBJ2-7; D tentatively fits TRBD1 or TRBD2 (5 bases each). The CDR3 loop spans 16 amino acids. The germline V gene has CDR1 LNHNV and CDR2 YYDKDF (reference sequence). Deletions cut 0 bases from V and 6 bases from J, with 18 bases between. CDR3 DNA: TGTGCCACCAGCAGAGATCGGGGACGTGGGACGGGCGAGCAGTACTTC. It encodes CATSRDRGRGTGEQYF.

The chain recombines TRBV9 with TRBJ1-1; D remains unclear. The CDR3 extends over 14 amino acids. V gave up 6 bases and J gave up 4 bases, with 16 bases separating them. In germline, CDR1 is SGDLS, CDR2 YYNGEE. The chain's CDR3 is CASTPSAGGTEAFF. The CDR3 region has the DNA TGTGCCAGCACCCCGTCCGCAGGAGGCACTGAAGCTTTCTTT.

This clone was picked up a small number of times. This chain joins TRBV6-1 and TRBJ1-2, with D perhaps matching TRBD1 (5 bases). The germline V and J ends were trimmed by 6 bases and 6 bases, with 20 bases remaining between them. In germline, CDR1 is MNHNS, CDR2 SASEGT. CDR3 size: 15 residues. CDR3 nucleotides: TGTGCCAGCAGGGAGGGACCGGGACCCCCTAATGGCTACACCTTC. It yields the protein CASREGPGPPNGYTF.